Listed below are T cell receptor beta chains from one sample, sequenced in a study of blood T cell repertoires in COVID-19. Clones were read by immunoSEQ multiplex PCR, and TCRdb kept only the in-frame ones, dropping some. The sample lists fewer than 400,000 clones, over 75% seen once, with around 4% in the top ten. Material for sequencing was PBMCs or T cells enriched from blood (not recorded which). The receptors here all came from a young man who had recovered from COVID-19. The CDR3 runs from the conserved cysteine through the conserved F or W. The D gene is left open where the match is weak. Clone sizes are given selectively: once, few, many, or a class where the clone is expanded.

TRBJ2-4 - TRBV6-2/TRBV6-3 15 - TGTGCCAGCAGTTCCATCGGTCTAGCCAAAAACATTCAGTACTTC CASSSIGLAKNIQYF
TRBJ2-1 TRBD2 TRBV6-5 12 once TGTGCCAGCAGAAAACCGGGACTAGAGCAGTTCTTC CASRKPGLEQFF
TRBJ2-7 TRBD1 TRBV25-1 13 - TGTGCCAGCAGTGGGGACAGGGGGTACGAGCAGTACTTC CASSGDRGYEQYF
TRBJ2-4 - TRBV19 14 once TGTGCCACCCTATCCAGGGGTGGCAAAAACATTCAGTACTTC CATLSRGGKNIQYF
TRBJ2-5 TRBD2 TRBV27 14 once TGTGCCAGCAGTTCCCTCGGGGGAGGGGAGACCCAGTACTTC CASSSLGGGETQYF
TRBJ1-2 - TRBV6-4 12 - TGTGCCAGCGGCGACAGGCACTATGGCTACACCTTC CASGDRHYGYTF
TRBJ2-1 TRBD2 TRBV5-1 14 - TGCGCCAGCAGCCCGGGACTAGCGGGAGTTGAGCAGTTCTTC CASSPGLAGVEQFF
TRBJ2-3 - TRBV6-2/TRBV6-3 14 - TGTGCCAGCAGTTTTTTAAGCAGCACAGATACGCAGTATTTT CASSFLSSTDTQYF
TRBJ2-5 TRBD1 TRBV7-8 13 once TGTGCCAGCAGCCGGGACAGGGGGGAGACCCAGTACTTC CASSRDRGETQYF
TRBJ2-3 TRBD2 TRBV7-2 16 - TGTGCCAGCAGCTTGGCCGGGGGGGCCATCGTAGATACGCAGTATTTT CASSLAGGAIVDTQYF
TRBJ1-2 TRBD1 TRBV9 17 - TGTGCCAGCAGCGTAGTGGCAGGGGGCGAAGCTAACTATGGCTACACCTTC CASSVVAGGEANYGYTF
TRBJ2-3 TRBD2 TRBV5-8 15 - TGTGCCAGCGACGCAACTAGCGGGAGGACAGATACGCAGTATTTT CASDATSGRTDTQYF
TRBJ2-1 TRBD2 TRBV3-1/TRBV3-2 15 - TGTGCCAGCAGCCGCGAGGGACTAGCGCGAAATGAGCAGTTCTTC CASSREGLARNEQFF
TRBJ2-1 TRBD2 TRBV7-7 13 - TGTGCTAGCAGCCGACTAGCCGGGAATGAGCAGTTCTTC CASSRLAGNEQFF
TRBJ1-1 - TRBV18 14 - TGTGCCAGCTCCCTCGGACGGGGGAACACTGAAGCTTTCTTT CASSLGRGNTEAFF
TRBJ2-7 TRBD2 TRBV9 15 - TGTGCCAGCAGCCCTACCTTACGGGGGGCCTACGAGCAGTACTTC CASSPTLRGAYEQYF
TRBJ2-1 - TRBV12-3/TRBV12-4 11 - TGTGCCAGCAGTTCGTCTCTCGAGCAGTTCTTC CASSSSLEQFF
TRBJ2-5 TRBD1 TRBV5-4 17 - TGTGCCAGCAGCTTGCCCCGGACAGGGTCGAAGCAAGAGACCCAGTACTTC CASSLPRTGSKQETQYF
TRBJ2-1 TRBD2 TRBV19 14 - TGTGCCAGCCAGGGGACTAGTTCCTACAATGAGCAGTTCTTC CASQGTSSYNEQFF
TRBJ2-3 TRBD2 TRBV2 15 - TGTGCCAGCAGCCCGGGACTAGCCGCGGCAGATACGCAGTATTTT CASSPGLAAADTQYF
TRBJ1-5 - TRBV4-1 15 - TGCGCCAGCAGCCGAGGGGAGGGGGGCAATCAGCCCCAGCATTTT CASSRGEGGNQPQHF
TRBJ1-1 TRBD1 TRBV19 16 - TGTGCCAGTAGTTCGTCAATCAGGGGGAGGTACACTGAAGCTTTCTTT CASSSSIRGRYTEAFF
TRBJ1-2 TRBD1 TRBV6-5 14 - TGTGCCAGCAGATGGACAGGACGAAACTATGGCTACACCTTC CASRWTGRNYGYTF
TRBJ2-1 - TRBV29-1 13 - TGCAGCGTTGAAATCCGTGAGCGGTTGGAGCAGTTCTTC CSVEIRERLEQFF
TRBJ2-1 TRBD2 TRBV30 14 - TGTGCCTGGAGGACCGGGACTAGCGGCCATGAGCAGTTCTTC CAWRTGTSGHEQFF
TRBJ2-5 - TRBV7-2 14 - TGTGCCAGCAGCTTAGGTGGCCCGGGGGAGACCCAGTACTTC CASSLGGPGETQYF
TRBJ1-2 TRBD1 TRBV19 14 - TGTGCCAGTAGTATAGATCCGGACAGGGAGCGCTACACCTTC CASSIDPDRERYTF
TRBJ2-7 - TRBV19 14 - TGTGCCAGTAGCCCGGCGGCCTCAGCCTACGAGCAGTACTTC CASSPAASAYEQYF
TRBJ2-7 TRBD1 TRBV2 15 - TGTGCCAGCTCCCCGACAGGGGACGCATCTACCGAGCAGTACTTC CASSPTGDASTEQYF
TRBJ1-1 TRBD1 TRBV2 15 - TGTGCCAGCAGGGGAAGGACAGGGCCGAACACTGAAGCTTTCTTT CASRGRTGPNTEAFF
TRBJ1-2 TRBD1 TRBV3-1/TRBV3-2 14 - TGTGCCAGCAGCTTCGGGACAGTGAACTATGGCTACACCTTC CASSFGTVNYGYTF
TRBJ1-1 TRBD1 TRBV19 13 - TGTGCCTCCGAGGACAGGGCGAACACTGAAGCTTTCTTT CASEDRANTEAFF
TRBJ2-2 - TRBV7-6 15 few TGTGCCAGCAGCTTTTCTACCCCGAACACCGGGGAGCTGTTTTTT CASSFSTPNTGELFF
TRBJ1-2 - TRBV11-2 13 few TGTGCCAGCAGCTCCACAGGTGTTCATGGCTACACCTTC CASSSTGVHGYTF
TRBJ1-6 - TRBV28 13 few TGTGCCAGCAGTTCCGCAGGGCATTCACCCCTCCACTTT CASSSAGHSPLHF
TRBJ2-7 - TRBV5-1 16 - TGCGCCAGCAGCTTCCCCACGATACAGGGTCACTACGAGCAGTACTTC CASSFPTIQGHYEQYF
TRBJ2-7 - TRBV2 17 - TGTGCCAGCAGTGAGGGGAGGCAGGGCGGAAAAGGCTACGAGCAGTACTTC CASSEGRQGGKGYEQYF
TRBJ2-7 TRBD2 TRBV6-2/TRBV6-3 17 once TGTGCCAGCAGTTTCAGGCTAGCGGGAGGATTCGACTACGAGCAGTACTTC CASSFRLAGGFDYEQYF
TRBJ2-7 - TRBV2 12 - TGTGCCAGCAGGGGACATAACTACGAGCAGTACTTC CASRGHNYEQYF
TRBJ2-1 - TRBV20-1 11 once TGCAGTGGGTCACAGGACAATGAGCAGTTCTTC CSGSQDNEQFF
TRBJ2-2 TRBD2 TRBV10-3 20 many TGTGCCATCAGTGAGACCATTAGCGGGATGATGGCGGCGAACACCGGGGAGCTGTTTTTT CAISETISGMMAANTGELFF
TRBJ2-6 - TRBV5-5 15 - TGTGCCAGCAGATCGCAGGGTTCTGGGGCCAACGTCCTGACTTTC CASRSQGSGANVLTF
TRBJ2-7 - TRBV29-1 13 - TGCAGCGTTGCGAGGACACTGTCCTACGAGCAGTACTTC CSVARTLSYEQYF
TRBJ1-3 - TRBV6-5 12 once TGTGCCAGCAAGGGGACTGGAAACACCATATATTTT CASKGTGNTIYF
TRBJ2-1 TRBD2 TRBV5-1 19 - TGCGCCAGCAGCCCCTGGACTAGCGACCAGTTGAGCTCCTACAATGAGCAGTTCTTC CASSPWTSDQLSSYNEQFF
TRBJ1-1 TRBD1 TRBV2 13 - TGTGCCAGCAGACAGGGGGCGCGCACTGAAGCTTTCTTT CASRQGARTEAFF
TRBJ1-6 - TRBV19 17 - TGTGCCAGTAGTGGGAGGAGTTCGATCTCCTATAATTCACCCCTCCACTTT CASSGRSSISYNSPLHF
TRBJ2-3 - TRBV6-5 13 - TGTGCCAGCAGCGTTTCTAGCACAGATACGCAGTATTTT CASSVSSTDTQYF
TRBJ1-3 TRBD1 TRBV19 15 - TGTGCCAGTACTAACCCCGGACAGGTAGAAGGCACCATATATTTT CASTNPGQVEGTIYF
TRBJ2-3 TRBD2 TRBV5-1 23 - TGCGCCAGCAGCTTGGCACCTAGCGGGAACTCCCAATTTTCGATTACTAGCACAGATACGCAGTATTTT CASSLAPSGNSQFSITSTDTQYF
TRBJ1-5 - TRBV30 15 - TGTGCCTGGAGCGAAGCTGAAATGCTTTGGCAGCCCCAGCATTTT CAWSEAEMLWQPQHF
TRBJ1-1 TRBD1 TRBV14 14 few TGTGCCAGCAGTTACAACAGGGGAAACACTGAAGCTTTCTTT CASSYNRGNTEAFF
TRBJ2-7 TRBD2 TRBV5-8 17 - TGTGCCAGCAGCTTGGGTTCCCTAGCGGGGTCAGATTACGAGCAGTACTTC CASSLGSLAGSDYEQYF